The 16 T cell receptor beta chains below come from one sample, sequenced in a study of shared clonotypes between healthy human individuals. Libraries were prepared by immunoSEQ multiplex PCR; TCRdb keeps only in-frame clonotypes and omits some of them. Of over 400,000 clones listed, 81% are singletons. The specimen was PBMCs. These receptors came from a woman in her thirties or forties in good health. Some clones in this sample may be carry-over from other donors' samples.

This chain connects TRBV27 to TRBJ2-3; 9 bases are a match to TRBD1. Per germline, CDR1 MNHEY and CDR2 SMNVEV (reference sequence). The CDR3 is 15 residues long. The junction had 4 bases not matched to a gene; V was cut back by 6 bases and J by 0 bases. The CDR3 sequence: CASSLGTGSTDTQYF. The CDR3 DNA reads as TGTGCCAGCAGCCTGGGGACAGGGAGCACAGATACGCAGTATTTT.

The chain carries TRBV7-6 and TRBJ2-5; 8 bases are a match to TRBD2. The V gene end was trimmed by 2 bases and the J gene end by 0 bases; junction bases not matched to a gene: 5. CDR1 and CDR2 from the germline V gene are SGHVS and FNYEAQ. This CDR3 has 16 residues. This CDR3 is CASSLRLALYQETQYF. As DNA, the CDR3 is TGTGCCAGCAGCTTACGACTAGCGTTGTACCAAGAGACCCAGTACTTC. Looking up the rest from reference TRBV7-6 and TRBJ2-5 gives the full variable domain: GAGVSQSPRYKVTKRGQDVALRCDPISGHVSLYWYRQALGQGPEFLTYFNYEAQQDKSGLPNDRFSAERPEGSISTLTIQRTEQRDSAMYRCASSLRLALYQETQYFGPGTRLLVL.

The rearrangement links TRBV6-1 to TRBJ1-4, with unresolved D. V lost 6 bases and J lost 4, with 9 bases in between. Germline V gene sequence: CDR1 MNHNS, CDR2 SASEGT. The length of the CDR3 is 13 residues. DNA of the CDR3: TGTGCCAGCAGCGAGGGCCTTAATGAAAAACTGTTTTTT. This gives the protein CASSEGLNEKLFF.

At least ten counts were recorded for this clone. Other DNA sequences of this sample code for an identical CDR3. The rearrangement links TRBV7-3 to TRBJ2-7, with D maybe TRBD1 (5 bases). The CDR3 has 16 amino acids. The germline V gene encodes CDR1 SGHTA and CDR2 FQGTGA. The V end lost 3 bases, the J end lost 2 bases, and 17 bases lay between the germline ends. The CDR3 sequence: CASSFPQQGMTYEQYF. In nucleotides, the CDR3 is TGTGCCAGCAGCTTCCCGCAGCAGGGAATGACCTACGAGCAGTACTTC.

Ten or more counts support this clone. Other DNA sequences from this sample encode an identical CDR3 as well. V usage is TRBV18 and J usage is TRBJ2-2; possibly TRBD1 for D (5 bases). The CDR3 totals 15 residues. With 1 base removed from V and 1 base from J, the gap between germline ends came to 7 bases. CDR1 KGHSH and CDR2 LQKENI come from the germline V gene. The CDR3 sequence is CASSPRGRNTGELFF. The CDR3, as DNA: TGTGCCAGCTCACCACGGGGCAGGAACACCGGGGAGCTGTTTTTT. The full variable domain, completed using reference TRBV18 and TRBJ2-2, is NAGVMQNPRHLVRRRGQEARLRCSPMKGHSHVYWYRQLPEEGLKFMVYLQKENIIDESGMPKERFSAEFPKEGPSILRIQQVVRGDSAAYFCASSPRGRNTGELFFGEGSRLTVL.

In DNA form, the CDR3 reads TGTGCCAGCAGCTTAAACGGGTTCTATGGCTACACCTTC. It yields the protein CASSLNGFYGYTF. The rearrangement uses TRBV7-3 and TRBJ1-2; D unclear. Trimming left V 1 base short and J 4 bases short, with 7 bases between. The CDR3 runs 13 residues. From germline, CDR1 is SGHTA and CDR2 FQGTGA. The full variable domain, in which reference TRBV7-3 and TRBJ1-2 provide the parts outside the CDR3, is GAGVSQTPSNKVTEKGKYVELRCDPISGHTALYWYRQSLGQGPEFLIYFQGTGAADDSGLPNDRFFAVRPEGSVSTLKIQRTERGDSAVYLCASSLNGFYGYTFGSGTRLTVV.

This sequence joins TRBV6-1 and TRBJ2-5, with unresolved D. This CDR3 is built from 12 residues. V was clipped by 6 bases and J by 6 bases, with 11 bases between them. Germline-derived CDR1 and CDR2 are MNHNS and SASEGT. The CDR3 here is CASRTYKKTQYF. CDR3 coding DNA: TGTGCCAGCAGGACATACAAGAAGACCCAGTACTTC.

The V and J genes are TRBV19 and TRBJ1-2; 7 bases map to TRBD1. Germline assignment: CDR1 LNHDA and CDR2 SQIVND (reference sequence). The CDR3 loop spans 14 amino acids. After removal of 7 bases from V and 1 base from J, the junction contained 6 bases not matched to a gene. CDR3 nucleotides: TGTGCCAGTACCCAGACAGGGATTAACTATGGCTACACCTTC. It yields the protein CASTQTGINYGYTF.

In its sample, this clone was seen many times. Other DNA sequences from this sample encode an identical CDR3 as well. This rearrangement joins TRBV28 to TRBJ1-5; tentative D call: TRBD1 (5 bases). The V gene's germline CDR1 is MDHEN and CDR2 SYDVKM. Deletions cut 5 bases from V and 7 bases from J, with 15 bases between. This CDR3 has 14 amino acids. CDR3 sequence (DNA): TGTGCCAGCAGTGTCCTCGGGGGTAACCAGCCCCAGCATTTT. Protein product: CASSVLGGNQPQHF.

Concerning this clone itself: One base separates it from a far larger clone, so it is likely a read error. V gene TRBV6-1 combines with J gene TRBJ2-3, with D hard to call. Trimming pared 6 bases from V and 2 bases from J, leaving 12 bases between. This CDR3 contains 14 residues. Germline assignment: CDR1 MNHNS and CDR2 SASEGT. CDR3 DNA: TGTGCCAGCAGGCTCAGGACCGTCACAGATACGCAGTATTTT. It is translated as CASRLRTVTDTQYF.

V is TRBV30 and J is TRBJ1-6; D is perhaps TRBD1 (5 bases). The CDR3 length is 17 residues. Trimming left V 3 bases short and J 0 bases short, with 15 bases between. The germline gives CDR1 GTSNPN, CDR2 SVGIG (reference sequence). The CDR3 loop is CAWRSPGLSSYNSPLHF. The DNA of the CDR3 is TGTGCCTGGAGATCACCGGGACTAAGCTCCTATAATTCACCCCTCCACTTT.

The J gene is TRBJ1-1, the V gene TRBV7-8; TRBD1 is a possible D gene (6 bases). The CDR3 has 16 residues. Trimming took 0 bases from V and 1 from J, leaving 12 bases between them. Germline CDR1 is SGHVS and CDR2 is FQNEAQ. The CDR3 loop reads CASSLAGGHRNTEAFF. CDR3 sequence (DNA): TGTGCCAGCAGCTTAGCGGGGGGACATAGGAACACTGAAGCTTTCTTT.

This chain links TRBV19 with TRBJ2-5; 8 bases map to TRBD2. The J segment lost 1 base and the V segment lost 3 bases, leaving 1 base of the junction unmatched. The CDR3 covers 14 residues. Germline V gene sequence: CDR1 LNHDA, CDR2 SQIVND (reference sequence). DNA of the CDR3: TGTGCCAGTAGTATGCTAGCGGGCCAAGAGACCCAGTACTTC. This sequence encodes CASSMLAGQETQYF.

The chain uses TRBV19 and TRBJ2-3; D remains unclear. Germline V lookup: CDR1 LNHDA, CDR2 SQIVND (reference sequence). The CDR3 is 11 residues long. V lost 5 bases to trimming and J lost 4 bases, with 4 bases between them. CDR3 in amino acids: CASSDADTQYF. CDR3 nucleotides: TGTGCCAGTAGTGACGCAGATACGCAGTATTTT.

Concerning this clone: Other DNA sequences in this specimen translate into the identical CDR3. The CDR3 loop reads CASSPRGGTDTQYF. DNA for the CDR3: TGTGCCAGCTCACCAAGGGGGGGCACAGATACGCAGTATTTT. The rearrangement joins TRBV18 to TRBJ2-3; D may correspond to TRBD1 or TRBD2 (6 bases each). Germline V gene sequence: CDR1 KGHSH, CDR2 LQKENI. Trimming took 2 bases from V and 1 from J, leaving 7 bases between them. The CDR3 extends over 14 amino acids.

This clone was picked up one time. Germline is not matched at one junction end, which may reflect a read error. The gene calls are TRBV15 and TRBJ1-1; tentatively, D is TRBD1 (6 bases). In germline, CDR1 is LNHNV, CDR2 YYDKDF (reference sequence). This CDR3 comprises 16 residues. In nucleotides, the CDR3 is TGTGCCACCAGCAGAGGCCCTGGGACACCGGACACTGAAGCTTTATTT. Translating gives CATSRGPGTPDTEALF. The variable domain in full, with the rest retrieved from reference TRBV15 and TRBJ1-1, is DAMVIQNPRYQVTQFGKPVTLSCSQTLNHNVMYWYQQKSSQAPKLLFHYYDKDFNNEADTPDNFQSRRPNTSFCFLDIRSPGLGDTAMYLCATSRGPGTPDTEALFGQGTRLTVV.